The next 10 T cell receptor beta chains were all read from a single sample in a study of shared clonotypes between healthy human individuals. Profiling relied on immunoSEQ multiplex PCR, and the TCRdb table lists in-frame clones only, not all of them. This sample has over 2 million clones, with approximately 90% found just once. The sequencing sample was made of naive CD4+ T cells from PBMCs. Indicated subset: CD45RA+ positively selected. The receptors derive from a man between 18 and 35 years old in good health. Some clones in this sample may be carry-over from other donors' samples.

This clone was found once. Other DNA sequences in the sample encode the same CDR3. This chain joins TRBV9 and TRBJ2-3, with 8 positions matching TRBD2. Losses at the gene ends were 0 bases for V and 0 bases for J; bases not matched to a gene: 0. The CDR3 is 15 amino acids. Germline V CDR1 and CDR2: SGDLS, YYNGEE. CDR3 nucleotide sequence: TGTGCCAGCAGCGTAGTAGCGGGGAGCACAGATACGCAGTATTTT. Its translation: CASSVVAGSTDTQYF.

The CDR3 coding sequence is TGCGCCAGCAGCTTAGGACTAGCGGGAGTGACCGATGAGCAGTTCTTC. Translation: CASSLGLAGVTDEQFF. The chain links TRBV5-1 to TRBJ2-1, with TRBD2 identical over 13 bases. This CDR3 is built from 16 residues. CDR1 and CDR2 from the germline V gene are SGHRS and YFSETQ. V gave up 2 bases and J gave up 8 bases; unmatched junction bases: 7.

The rearrangement links TRBV18 to TRBJ2-3; D may be TRBD1 (6 bases). The CDR3 is 13 residues long. V was shortened by 4 bases and J by 2 bases, with 7 bases between the two germline ends. CDR1 and CDR2 from the germline V gene are KGHSH and LQKENI. CDR3 in DNA: TGTGCCAGCTCACGGGACAACACAGATACGCAGTATTTT. It encodes CASSRDNTDTQYF.

The chain uses TRBV11-2 and TRBJ1-1; no clear D gene. This CDR3 has 15 amino acids. In germline, CDR1 is SGHAT, CDR2 FQNNGV. The V end was cut by 5 bases, the J end by 3 bases, with 16 bases between. This CDR3 is CASSPTWEPYTEAFF. The DNA for the CDR3 is TGTGCCAGCAGCCCTACCTGGGAACCGTACACTGAAGCTTTCTTT.

The chain is built from TRBV14 and TRBJ2-6; the match to TRBD1 covers 8 bases. The CDR3 is made up of 17 amino acids. V trimming: 4 bases; J trimming: 0 bases; junction bases outside the gene matches: 5. Germline V gives CDR1 SGHDN, CDR2 FVKESK. The DNA for the CDR3 is TGTGCCAGCAGCCCTGGGACAGGTCTCTCTGGGGCCAACGTCCTGACTTTC. It encodes CASSPGTGLSGANVLTF.

This chain uses TRBV19 with TRBJ1-5; maybe TRBD1 (5 bases). The CDR3 sequence is 16 residues long. Trimming took off 3 bases at V and 3 bases at J, with 15 bases between the two ends. Per germline, CDR1 LNHDA and CDR2 SQIVND (reference sequence). DNA for the CDR3: TGTGCCAGTAGTATTACGGGCGACAGTTCCAATCAGCCCCAGCATTTT. It specifies CASSITGDSSNQPQHF.

This clone appeared once. This CDR3 reads CASSSLSGRSDTQYF. In DNA, the CDR3 is TGTGCCAGCAGCTCCCTATCAGGGAGATCAGATACGCAGTATTTT. V gene TRBV7-9 combines with J gene TRBJ2-3; D tentatively reads TRBD1 or TRBD2 (5 bases each). Germline V gene sequence: CDR1 SEHNR, CDR2 FQNEAQ (reference sequence). Trimming shortened V by 4 bases and J by 4 bases, and 15 bases separated the two germline ends. The CDR3 is 15 amino acids.

J is TRBJ1-1 and V is TRBV28; TRBD1 aligns across 7 bases. The germline V gene encodes CDR1 MDHEN and CDR2 SYDVKM. The trim removed 7 bases at V and 9 bases at J, leaving 8 bases unmatched. CDR3 size: 12 residues. In DNA form, the CDR3 reads TGTGCCAGCATTAAACAGGGGATAAAAGCTTTCTTT. Its protein product is CASIKQGIKAFF.

The chain uses TRBV13 and TRBJ1-2; the D gene is possibly TRBD1 (5 bases). From germline, CDR1 is PRHDT and CDR2 FYEKMQ (reference sequence). This CDR3 is 17 amino acids long. V lost 1 base, J lost 4 bases, and 19 bases lay in between. CDR3 region: CASSLDPPRGLIYGYTF. The CDR3 DNA sequence: TGTGCCAGCAGCTTAGACCCACCGCGGGGGTTAATCTATGGCTACACCTTC.

The rearrangement links TRBV4-3 to TRBJ2-2; a possible D gene is TRBD2 (7 bases). Trimming took 0 bases from V and 7 from J, leaving 12 bases between them. CDR1 and CDR2 from the germline V gene are LGHNA and YSLEER. This CDR3 is 15 amino acids long. In nucleotides, the CDR3 is TGCGCCAGCAGCCAAGATCGGGGGGCTGGCGGGGAGCTGTTTTTT. It specifies CASSQDRGAGGELFF.